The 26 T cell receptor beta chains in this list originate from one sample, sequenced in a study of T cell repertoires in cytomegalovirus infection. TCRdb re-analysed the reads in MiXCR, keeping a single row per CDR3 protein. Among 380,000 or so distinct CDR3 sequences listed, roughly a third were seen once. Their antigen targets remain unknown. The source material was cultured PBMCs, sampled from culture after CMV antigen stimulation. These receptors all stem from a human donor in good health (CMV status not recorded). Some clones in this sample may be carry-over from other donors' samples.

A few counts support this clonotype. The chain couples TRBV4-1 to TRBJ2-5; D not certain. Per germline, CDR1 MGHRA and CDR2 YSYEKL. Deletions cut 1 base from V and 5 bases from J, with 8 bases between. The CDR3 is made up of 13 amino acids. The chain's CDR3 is CASSQGLVETQYF. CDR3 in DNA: TGCGCCAGCAGCCAAGGGTTGGTGGAGACCCAGTACTTC.

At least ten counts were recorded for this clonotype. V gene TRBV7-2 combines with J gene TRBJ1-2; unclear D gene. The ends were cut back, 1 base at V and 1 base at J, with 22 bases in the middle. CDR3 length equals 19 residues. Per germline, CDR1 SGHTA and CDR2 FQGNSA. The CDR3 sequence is CASSLDSVWQTILNYGYTF. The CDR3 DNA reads TGTGCCAGCAGCTTAGACTCAGTCTGGCAGACAATCCTTAACTATGGCTACACCTTC. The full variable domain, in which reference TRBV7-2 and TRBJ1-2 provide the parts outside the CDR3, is GAGVSQSPSNKVTEKGKDVELRCDPISGHTALYWYRQSLGQGLEFLIYFQGNSAPDKSGLPSDRFSAERTGGSVSTLTIQRTQQEDSAVYLCASSLDSVWQTILNYGYTFGSGTRLTVV.

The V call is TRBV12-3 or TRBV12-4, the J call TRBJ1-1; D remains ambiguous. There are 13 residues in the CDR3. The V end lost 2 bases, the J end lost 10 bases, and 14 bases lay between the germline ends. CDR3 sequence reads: CASSLLGSKRAFF. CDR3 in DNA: TGTGCCAGCAGTTTACTCGGGTCGAAGAGAGCTTTCTTT.

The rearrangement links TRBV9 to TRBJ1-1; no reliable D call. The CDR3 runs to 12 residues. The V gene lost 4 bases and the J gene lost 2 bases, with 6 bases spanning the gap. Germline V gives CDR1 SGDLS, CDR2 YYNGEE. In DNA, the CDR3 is TGTGCCAGCAGCCAGACAAACACTGAAGCTTTCTTT. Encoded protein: CASSQTNTEAFF.

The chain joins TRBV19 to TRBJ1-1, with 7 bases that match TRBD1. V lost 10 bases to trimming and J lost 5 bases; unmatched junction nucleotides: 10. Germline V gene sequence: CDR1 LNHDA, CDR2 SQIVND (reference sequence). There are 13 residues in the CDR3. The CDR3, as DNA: TGTGCCACCGACAGGGCTGGTTATACTGAAGCTTTCTTT. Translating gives CATDRAGYTEAFF.

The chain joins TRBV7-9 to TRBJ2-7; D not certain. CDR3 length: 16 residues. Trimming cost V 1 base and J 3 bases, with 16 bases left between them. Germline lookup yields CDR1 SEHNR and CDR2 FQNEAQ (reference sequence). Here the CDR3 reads CASSLESSGYLYEQYF. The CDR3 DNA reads TGTGCCAGCAGCTTAGAATCATCAGGATATCTCTACGAGCAGTACTTC.

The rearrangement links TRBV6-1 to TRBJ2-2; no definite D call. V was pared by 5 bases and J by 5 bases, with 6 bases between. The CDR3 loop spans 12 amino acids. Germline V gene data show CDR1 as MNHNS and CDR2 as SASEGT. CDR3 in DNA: TGTGCCAGCAGTTCGTTGACCGGGGAGCTGTTTTTT. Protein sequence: CASSSLTGELFF.

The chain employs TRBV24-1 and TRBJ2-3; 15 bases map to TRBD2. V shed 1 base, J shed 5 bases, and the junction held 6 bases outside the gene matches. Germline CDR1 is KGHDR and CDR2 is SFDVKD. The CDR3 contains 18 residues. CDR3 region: CATSDFGTSGRIGDTQYF. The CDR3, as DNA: TGTGCCACCAGTGATTTCGGGACTAGCGGGAGGATTGGAGATACGCAGTATTTT.

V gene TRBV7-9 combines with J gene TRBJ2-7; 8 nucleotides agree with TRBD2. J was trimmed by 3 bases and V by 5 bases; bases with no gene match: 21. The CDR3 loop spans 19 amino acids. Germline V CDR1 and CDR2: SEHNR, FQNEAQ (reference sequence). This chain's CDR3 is CASSPGGGSPVLAFYEQYV. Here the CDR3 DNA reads TGTGCCAGCAGCCCGGGCGGGGGGTCCCCGGTCCTAGCCTTCTACGAGCAGTACGTC.

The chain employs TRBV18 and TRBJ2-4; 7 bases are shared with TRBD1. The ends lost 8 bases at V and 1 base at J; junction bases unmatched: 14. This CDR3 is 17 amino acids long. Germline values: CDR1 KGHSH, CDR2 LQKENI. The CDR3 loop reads CASANFPGQLAKNIQYF. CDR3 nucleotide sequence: TGTGCCAGCGCTAACTTTCCGGGACAGCTCGCCAAAAACATTCAGTACTTC.

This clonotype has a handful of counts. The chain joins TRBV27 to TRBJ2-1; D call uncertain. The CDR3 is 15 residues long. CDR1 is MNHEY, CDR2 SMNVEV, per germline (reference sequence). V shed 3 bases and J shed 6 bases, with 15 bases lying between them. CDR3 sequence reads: CASSFSPYEANEQFF. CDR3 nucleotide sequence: TGTGCCAGCAGTTTCTCCCCATATGAAGCCAATGAGCAGTTCTTC.

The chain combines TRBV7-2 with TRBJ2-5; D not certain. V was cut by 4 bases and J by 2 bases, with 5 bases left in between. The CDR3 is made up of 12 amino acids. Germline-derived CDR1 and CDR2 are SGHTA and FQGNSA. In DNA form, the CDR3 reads TGTGCCAGCAGCTGGGGACAAGAGACCCAGTACTTC. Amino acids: CASSWGQETQYF.

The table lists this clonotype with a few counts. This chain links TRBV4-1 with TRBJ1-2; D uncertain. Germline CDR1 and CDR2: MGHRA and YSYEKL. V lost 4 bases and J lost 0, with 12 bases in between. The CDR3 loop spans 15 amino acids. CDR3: CASSRPDRANYGYTF. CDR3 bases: TGCGCCAGCAGCCGGCCGGACCGGGCTAACTATGGCTACACCTTC.

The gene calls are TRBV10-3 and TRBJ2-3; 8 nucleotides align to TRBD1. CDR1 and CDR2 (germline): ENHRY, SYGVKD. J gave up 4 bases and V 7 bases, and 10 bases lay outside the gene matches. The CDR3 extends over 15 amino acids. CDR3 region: CAITHGQGGSDTQYF. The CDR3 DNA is TGTGCCATCACCCATGGACAGGGTGGATCAGATACGCAGTATTTT.

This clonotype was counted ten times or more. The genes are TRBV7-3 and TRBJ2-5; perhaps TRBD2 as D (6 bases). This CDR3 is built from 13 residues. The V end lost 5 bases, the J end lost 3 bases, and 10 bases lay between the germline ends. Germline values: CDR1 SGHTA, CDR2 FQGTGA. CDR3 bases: TGTGCCAGCAGCCCCCGGGGGAAAGAGACCCAGTACTTC. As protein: CASSPRGKETQYF.

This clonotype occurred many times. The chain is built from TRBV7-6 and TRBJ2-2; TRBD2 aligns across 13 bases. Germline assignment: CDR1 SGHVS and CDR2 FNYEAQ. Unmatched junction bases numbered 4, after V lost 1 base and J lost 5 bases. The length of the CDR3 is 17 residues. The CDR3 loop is CASSLGTSGSVTGELFF. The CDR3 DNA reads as TGTGCCAGCAGCTTAGGGACTAGCGGGAGCGTAACCGGGGAGCTGTTTTTT. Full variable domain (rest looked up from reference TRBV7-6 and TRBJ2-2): GAGVSQSPRYKVTKRGQDVALRCDPISGHVSLYWYRQALGQGPEFLTYFNYEAQQDKSGLPNDRFSAERPEGSISTLTIQRTEQRDSAMYRCASSLGTSGSVTGELFFGEGSRLTVL.

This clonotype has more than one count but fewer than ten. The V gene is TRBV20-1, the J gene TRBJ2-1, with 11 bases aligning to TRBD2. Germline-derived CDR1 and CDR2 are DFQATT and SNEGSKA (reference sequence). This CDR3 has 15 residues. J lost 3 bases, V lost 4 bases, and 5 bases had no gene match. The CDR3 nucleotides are TGCAGTGCTAAGGGACTAGCGGTCTACTACAATGAGCAGTTCTTC. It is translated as CSAKGLAVYYNEQFF.

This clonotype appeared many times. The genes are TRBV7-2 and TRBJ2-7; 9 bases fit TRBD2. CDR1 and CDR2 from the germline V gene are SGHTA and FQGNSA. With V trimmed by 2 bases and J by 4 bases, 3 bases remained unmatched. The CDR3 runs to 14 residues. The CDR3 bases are TGTGCCAGCAGCTTATCGAGCGGGAGGTACGAGCAGTACTTC. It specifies CASSLSSGRYEQYF.

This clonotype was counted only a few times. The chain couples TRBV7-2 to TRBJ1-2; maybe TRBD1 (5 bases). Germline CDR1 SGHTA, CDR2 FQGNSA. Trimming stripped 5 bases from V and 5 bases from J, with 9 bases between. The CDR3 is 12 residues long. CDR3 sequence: CASSQRGYGYTF. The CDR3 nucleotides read TGTGCCAGCAGCCAGCGGGGGTATGGCTACACCTTC. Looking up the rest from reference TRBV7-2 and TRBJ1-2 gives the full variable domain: GAGVSQSPSNKVTEKGKDVELRCDPISGHTALYWYRQSLGQGLEFLIYFQGNSAPDKSGLPSDRFSAERTGGSVSTLTIQRTQQEDSAVYLCASSQRGYGYTFGSGTRLTVV.

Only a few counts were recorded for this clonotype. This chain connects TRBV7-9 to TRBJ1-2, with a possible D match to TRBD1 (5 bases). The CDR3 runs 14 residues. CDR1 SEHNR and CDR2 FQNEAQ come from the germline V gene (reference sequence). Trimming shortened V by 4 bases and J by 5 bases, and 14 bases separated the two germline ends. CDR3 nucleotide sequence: TGTGCCAGCAGCTACCACGGGACTGATTATGGCTACACCTTC. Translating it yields CASSYHGTDYGYTF.

The CDR3 coding sequence is TGCGCCAGCAGCCCGGTAAGGGGGAGTAAACCCCACAATGAGCAGTTCTTC. Protein sequence: CASSPVRGSKPHNEQFF. The rearrangement links TRBV5-1 to TRBJ2-1; TRBD1 might be the D (6 bases). The germline V and J ends were trimmed by 4 bases and 5 bases, with 22 bases remaining between them. Looked up from germline, CDR1 is SGHRS and CDR2 is YFSETQ. The CDR3 extends over 17 amino acids.

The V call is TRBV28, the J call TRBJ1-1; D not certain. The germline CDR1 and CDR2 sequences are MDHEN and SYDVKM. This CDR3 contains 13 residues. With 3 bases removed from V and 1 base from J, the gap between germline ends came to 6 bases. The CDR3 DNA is TGTGCCAGCAGTTTCCCACAGAACACTGAAGCTTTCTTT. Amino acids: CASSFPQNTEAFF.

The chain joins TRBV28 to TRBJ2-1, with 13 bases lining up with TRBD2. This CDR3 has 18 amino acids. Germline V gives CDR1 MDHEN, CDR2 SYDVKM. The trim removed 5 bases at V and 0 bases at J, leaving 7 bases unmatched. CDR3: CASSTGTSGESSYNEQFF. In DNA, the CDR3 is TGTGCCAGCAGTACCGGGACTAGCGGGGAGAGCTCCTACAATGAGCAGTTCTTC. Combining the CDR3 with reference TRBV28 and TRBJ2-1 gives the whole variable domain DVKVTQSSRYLVKRTGEKVFLECVQDMDHENMFWYRQDPGLGLRLIYFSYDVKMKEKGDIPEGYSVSREKKERFSLILESASTNQTSMYLCASSTGTSGESSYNEQFFGPGTRLTVL.

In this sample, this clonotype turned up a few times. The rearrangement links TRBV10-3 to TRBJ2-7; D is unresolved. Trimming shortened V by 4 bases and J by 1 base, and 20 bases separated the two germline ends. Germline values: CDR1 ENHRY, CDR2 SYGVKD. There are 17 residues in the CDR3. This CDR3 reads CAISVPPTAYCSYEQYV. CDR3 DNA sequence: TGTGCCATCAGTGTACCCCCGACTGCTTACTGTTCCTACGAGCAGTACGTC.

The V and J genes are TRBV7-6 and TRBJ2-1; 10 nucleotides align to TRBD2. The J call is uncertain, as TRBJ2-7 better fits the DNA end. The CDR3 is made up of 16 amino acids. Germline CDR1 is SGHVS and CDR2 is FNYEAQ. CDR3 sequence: CASRGSGRISYNEQYF. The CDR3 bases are TGTGCCAGCAGAGGTAGCGGGAGGATCTCCTACAATGAGCAGTACTTC.

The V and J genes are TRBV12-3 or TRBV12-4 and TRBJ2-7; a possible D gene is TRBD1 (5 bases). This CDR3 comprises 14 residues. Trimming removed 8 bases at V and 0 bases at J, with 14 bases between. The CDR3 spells CASVSQGSSYEQYF. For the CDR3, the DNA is TGTGCCAGCGTATCTCAGGGCAGCTCCTACGAGCAGTACTTC.